Below are 24 T cell receptor beta chains sequenced from a single sample in a study of patients and donors after allogeneic stem cell transplantation. From the RT-PCR reads, TCRdb called clonotypes with MiXCR, one entry per CDR3 protein. The table shows almost 90,000 distinct CDR3 sequences, with approximately 5% occurring only once. Sequenced input: blood, either unsorted or a sorted T cell fraction (not recorded which). All receptors derive from a human donor who was either an allogeneic HSCT recipient or a stem cell or donor lymphocyte infusion donor (not recorded which). It is not recorded whose cells these are; they may come from a transplant donor.

This clonotype has ten or more counts. The chain employs TRBV6-1 and TRBJ2-7; no clear D gene. The CDR3 totals 11 residues. CDR1 and CDR2 from the germline V gene are MNHNS and SASEGT. Deletions cut 4 bases from V and 7 bases from J, with 8 bases between. CDR3 amino acids: CASSVLWEQYF. The DNA of the CDR3 is TGTGCCAGCAGTGTTCTGTGGGAGCAGTACTTC.

In this sample, this clonotype turned up many times. V and J are TRBV20-1 and TRBJ1-4; 8 bases match TRBD1. V shed 2 bases and J 8 bases; nucleotides not matched to a gene: 19. The CDR3 has 18 residues. The germline gives CDR1 DFQATT, CDR2 SNEGSKA (reference sequence). The CDR3 sequence is CSARSPDRVGNYGEKLFF. The CDR3 DNA reads as TGCAGTGCTAGATCGCCGGACAGGGTGGGGAATTACGGAGAAAAACTGTTTTTT.

The chain uses TRBV5-1 and TRBJ2-1; D is uncertain. There are 16 residues in the CDR3. The V and J ends lost 0 bases and 1 base respectively, with 11 bases between them. Germline V gene sequence: CDR1 SGHRS, CDR2 YFSETQ. In DNA, the CDR3 is TGCGCCAGCAGCTTGGTAACCGGACCTTCCTACAATGAGCAGTTCTTC. Translation: CASSLVTGPSYNEQFF.

This clonotype showed up many times. The rearrangement joins TRBV3-1 to TRBJ2-3; unclear D gene. V lost 3 bases and J lost 4, with 26 bases in between. Germline CDR1 and CDR2: LGHDT and YNNKEL (reference sequence). The CDR3 has 19 residues. The CDR3 loop is CASSHTLTRTAIPPDTQYF. The CDR3 DNA reads as TGTGCCAGCAGCCACACTCTAACCCGGACGGCCATTCCGCCAGATACGCAGTATTTT.

This clonotype was counted a few times. V gene TRBV15 combines with J gene TRBJ2-5; the D gene is possibly TRBD1 (5 bases). Germline V gives CDR1 LNHNV, CDR2 YYDKDF (reference sequence). This CDR3 contains 15 residues. The V and J ends lost 0 bases and 2 bases respectively, with 10 bases between them. The CDR3: CATSRDPGPQETQYF. CDR3 nucleotide sequence: TGTGCCACCAGCAGAGATCCAGGGCCTCAAGAGACCCAGTACTTC.

This clonotype was observed at least ten times. The chain links TRBV5-1 to TRBJ2-7, with 7 positions matching TRBD1. This CDR3 contains 13 residues. Germline CDR1 reads SGHRS; CDR2 reads YFSETQ. The junction had 3 bases not matched to a gene; V was cut back by 4 bases and J by 2 bases. The CDR3 reads CASSPGTAYEQYF. DNA for the CDR3: TGCGCCAGCAGCCCTGGGACAGCCTACGAGCAGTACTTC.

This clonotype has ten or more counts. V gene TRBV10-3 combines with J gene TRBJ2-1; TRBD2 matches 7 bases. The germline V gene encodes CDR1 ENHRY and CDR2 SYGVKD. The CDR3 is 17 amino acids. The V gene end was trimmed by 1 base and the J gene end by 5 bases; junction bases not matched to a gene: 11. CDR3 DNA sequence: TGTGCCATCAGTGAGTGGGGCGGGAGACGGGTTGACAATGAGCAGTTCTTC. Translating it yields CAISEWGGRRVDNEQFF.

This clonotype has a count of ten or more. The V gene is TRBV4-2, the J gene TRBJ1-4, with 11 bases fitting TRBD1. The J segment lost 7 bases and the V segment lost 0 bases, leaving 4 bases of the junction unmatched. Germline V gene data show CDR1 as LGHNA and CDR2 as YNFKEQ. The CDR3 consists of 16 residues. The CDR3 coding sequence is TGTGCCAGCAGCCAAGACGCCGGGACAGGGGGTGAAAAACTGTTTTTT. It encodes CASSQDAGTGGEKLFF.

This clonotype occurred many times. The chain uses TRBV7-9 and TRBJ2-7; 15 positions match TRBD2. The CDR3 loop spans 15 amino acids. The trim removed 6 bases at V and 5 bases at J, leaving 5 bases unmatched. CDR1 and CDR2 (germline): SEHNR, FQNEAQ (reference sequence). The CDR3 DNA sequence: TGTGCCAGCAGTTTCCGGACTAGCGGGAGGGACGAGCAGTACTTC. Amino acids: CASSFRTSGRDEQYF.

This clonotype was observed many times. The rearrangement joins TRBV6-1 to TRBJ2-1; TRBD1 is a possible D gene (6 bases). Per germline, CDR1 MNHNS and CDR2 SASEGT. This CDR3 contains 13 residues. V gave up 8 bases and J gave up 4 bases, with 12 bases separating them. CDR3 nucleotides: TGTGCCAGCCGACAGGCCGGTTACAATGAGCAGTTCTTC. Residues: CASRQAGYNEQFF.

This clonotype appeared many times. The chain uses TRBV7-8 and TRBJ2-6; D gene ambiguous. The germline V and J ends were trimmed by 9 bases and 3 bases, with 15 bases remaining between them. Per germline, CDR1 SGHVS and CDR2 FQNEAQ. The CDR3 is 15 amino acids. CDR3 in DNA: TGTGCCAGTCGCTTGGCCAGAGGTGGGGCCAACGTCCTGACTTTC. It encodes CASRLARGGANVLTF.

This clonotype came up many times. The V and J genes are TRBV20-1 and TRBJ2-5, with 9 bases identical to TRBD2. This CDR3 is 17 amino acids long. In germline, CDR1 is DFQATT, CDR2 SNEGSKA (reference sequence). The J segment lost 4 bases and the V segment lost 5 bases, leaving 17 bases of the junction unmatched. CDR3 in DNA: TGCAGTGCTGCTCCGGGGCTAGCGGGATCAAGAGGAGAGACCCAGTACTTC. Translation gives CSAAPGLAGSRGETQYF.

This rearrangement joins TRBV5-1 to TRBJ2-5, with TRBD2 matching over 10 bases. Germline assignment: CDR1 SGHRS and CDR2 YFSETQ. With V trimmed by 5 bases and J by 2 bases, 9 bases remained unmatched. CDR3 length: 16 amino acids. CDR3 region: CASRPSGGARQETQYF. In nucleotides, the CDR3 is TGCGCCAGCAGGCCAAGCGGGGGGGCCCGACAAGAGACCCAGTACTTC.

This clonotype was seen at least ten times. V gene TRBV28 combines with J gene TRBJ2-1; D uncertain. This CDR3 is built from 11 residues. The germline V and J ends were trimmed by 3 bases and 7 bases, with 4 bases remaining between them. Germline-derived CDR1 and CDR2 are MDHEN and SYDVKM. The CDR3 DNA reads as TGTGCCAGCAGTTTTAATAATGAGCAGTTCTTC. It translates to CASSFNNEQFF.

This clonotype showed up just a few times. This chain uses TRBV7-8 with TRBJ2-3; 9 bases are a match to TRBD1. The germline gives CDR1 SGHVS, CDR2 FQNEAQ. The CDR3 contains 16 residues. With 5 bases clipped from V and 2 bases from J, the junction kept 8 bases outside the gene matches. The CDR3, as DNA: TGTGCCAGCAGCCCGCAGACAGGGGGAAACACAGATACGCAGTATTTT. Amino acid sequence: CASSPQTGGNTDTQYF.

This clonotype was picked up many times. The chain combines TRBV20-1 with TRBJ2-7; 9 bases fit TRBD2. The V gene end was trimmed by 6 bases and the J gene end by 3 bases; junction bases not matched to a gene: 12. Germline lookup yields CDR1 DFQATT and CDR2 SNEGSKA (reference sequence). The CDR3 runs to 15 residues. For the CDR3, the DNA is TGCAGTGCAAGTAAACCGGGACTAGCAGGCTACGAGCAGTACTTC. It encodes CSASKPGLAGYEQYF.

The table lists this clonotype with many counts. The chain employs TRBV5-1 and TRBJ2-3; D uncertain. The V gene lost 0 bases and the J gene lost 3 bases, with 8 bases spanning the gap. This CDR3 region has 14 residues. Germline V gives CDR1 SGHRS, CDR2 YFSETQ. The CDR3 spells CASSLGQLTDTQYF. Written as DNA, the CDR3 is TGCGCCAGCAGCTTGGGGCAGCTGACAGATACGCAGTATTTT.

On this clonotype itself: A much larger clone sits a single nucleotide away, making a read error possible. The chain couples TRBV5-5 to TRBJ2-3; 10 bases map to TRBD2. Germline CDR1 is SGHKS and CDR2 is YYEKEE (reference sequence). This CDR3 is 18 amino acids long. The CDR3 nucleotides are TGTGCCGGCAGCTTGGGGCTAGCGGGAGTGACTCGGCCAGATACGCAGTATTTT. It translates to CAGSLGLAGVTRPDTQYF.

This clonotype was detected many times. The chain has TRBV12-3 or TRBV12-4 and TRBJ2-3; 9 positions agree with TRBD1. The CDR3 has 19 residues. V dropped 7 bases and J dropped 3; count of bases not matched to a gene: 20. The CDR3 nucleotides are TGTGCCAGCACCCGACGGGGGACAGGGCGGATCCGGGGAACAGATACGCAGTATTTT. It is translated as CASTRRGTGRIRGTDTQYF.

This clonotype was seen ten or more times. The V and J genes are TRBV5-1 and TRBJ2-5; the match to TRBD2 covers 8 bases. The CDR3 runs to 17 residues. The germline V gene has CDR1 SGHRS and CDR2 YFSETQ. After removal of 0 bases from V and 3 bases from J, the junction contained 10 bases not matched to a gene. The CDR3: CASSLVAGGALKETQYF. DNA of the CDR3: TGCGCCAGCAGCTTGGTCGCGGGGGGCGCCTTAAAAGAGACCCAGTACTTC.

There are many counts of this clonotype. This sequence joins TRBV5-1 and TRBJ1-1; the match to TRBD1 covers 7 bases. The V gene's germline CDR1 is SGHRS and CDR2 YFSETQ. After removal of 5 bases from V and 6 bases from J, the junction contained 7 bases not matched to a gene. The CDR3 is 13 residues long. CDR3: CASRGIQGSEAFF. As DNA, the CDR3 is TGCGCCAGCAGGGGGATACAGGGGTCTGAAGCTTTCTTT.

This clonotype was seen at least ten times. The chain employs TRBV20-1 and TRBJ2-1; possibly TRBD2 for D (5 bases). Germline V CDR1 and CDR2: DFQATT, SNEGSKA (reference sequence). With 1 base removed from V and 12 bases from J, the gap between germline ends came to 16 bases. The CDR3 loop spans 13 amino acids. The CDR3 is CSARVPALDGQFF. In DNA form, the CDR3 reads TGCAGTGCTAGAGTTCCTGCACTAGACGGGCAGTTCTTC.

This clonotype showed up many times. V is TRBV5-1 and J is TRBJ2-5; D perhaps matches TRBD1 (5 bases). The V gene's germline CDR1 is SGHRS and CDR2 YFSETQ. Deletions cut 6 bases from V and 2 bases from J, with 14 bases between. The CDR3 extends over 14 amino acids. In DNA, the CDR3 is TGCGCCAGCACCAAAGGGGCCCCACAAGAGACCCAGTACTTC. Translated: CASTKGAPQETQYF.

This clonotype has at least ten counts. The chain employs TRBV7-9 and TRBJ2-1; no clear D gene. The length of the CDR3 is 11 residues. V was pared by 8 bases and J by 4 bases, with 6 bases between. Germline CDR1 SEHNR, CDR2 FQNEAQ (reference sequence). As DNA, the CDR3 is TGTGCCAGCGTAGAGTACAATGAGCAGTTCTTC. Protein product: CASVEYNEQFF.